These 23 T cell receptor beta chains came from one sample sequenced in a study of T cell repertoires in cytomegalovirus infection. TCRdb re-derived calls from the reads in MiXCR, one entry per CDR3 protein. Here the sample spans fewer than 550,000 distinct CDR3 sequences, more than 15% being singletons. Sequencing was performed on CD8+ T cells from PBMCs. The receptor source for this set is a human donor in good health (CMV status not recorded). Some clones in this sample may be carry-over from other donors' samples.

This clonotype has only a few counts. The rearrangement links TRBV5-5 to TRBJ1-1; D not certain. The germline gives CDR1 SGHKS, CDR2 YYEKEE (reference sequence). The CDR3 spans 13 residues. V lost 1 base and J 6 bases, leaving 10 bases between the germline ends. The CDR3: CASSLWGSSEAFF. The CDR3, as DNA: TGTGCCAGCAGCTTGTGGGGTTCTTCTGAAGCTTTCTTT.

There are a few counts of this clonotype. One end of the junction is discordant with germline, which a read error may explain. This chain links TRBV4-1 with TRBJ1-6; 11 nucleotides match TRBD1. The germline CDR1 and CDR2 sequences are MGHRA and YSYEKL. The CDR3 runs 16 residues. DNA for the CDR3: TGTGCCAGCAGCCAAGAGGGGACAGGGGGGGGATCACCCCTCCACTTT. Protein product: CASSQEGTGGGSPLHF.

Only a few counts were recorded for this clonotype. In nucleotides, the CDR3 is TGCGCCAGCAGCTTGGAGGGACATAACGAGCAGTACTTC. Its translation is CASSLEGHNEQYF. V usage is TRBV5-1 and J usage is TRBJ2-7, with D maybe TRBD1 (6 bases). V was clipped by 0 bases and J by 5 bases, with 9 bases between them. The CDR3 is made up of 13 amino acids. Germline V gene data show CDR1 as SGHRS and CDR2 as YFSETQ.

This chain links TRBV9 with TRBJ2-1, with D maybe TRBD2 (5 bases). This CDR3 comprises 12 residues. Germline assignment: CDR1 SGDLS and CDR2 YYNGEE. Deletions cut 4 bases from V and 8 bases from J, with 10 bases between. This CDR3 is CASSTEGYEQFF. The CDR3 nucleotides read TGTGCCAGCAGCACTGAGGGTTATGAGCAGTTCTTC. Looking up the rest from reference TRBV9 and TRBJ2-1 gives the full variable domain: DSGVTQTPKHLITATGQRVTLRCSPRSGDLSVYWYQQSLDQGLQFLIQYYNGEERAKGNILERFSAQQFPDLHSELNLSSLELGDSALYFCASSTEGYEQFFGPGTRLTVL.

This clonotype has a handful of counts. For the CDR3, the DNA is TGTGCCAGCAGCCTTTTTACAGGGGAGGAGAGTAATTCACCCCTCCACTTT. It specifies CASSLFTGEESNSPLHF. This chain joins TRBV4-2 and TRBJ1-6; the match to TRBD1 covers 7 bases. This CDR3 comprises 17 residues. V dropped 4 bases and J dropped 6; count of bases not matched to a gene: 12. Germline V gives CDR1 LGHNA, CDR2 YNFKEQ.

This clonotype was seen many times. The V call is TRBV27, the J call TRBJ2-7; D unclear. The ends were cut back, 3 bases at V and 1 base at J, with 7 bases in the middle. CDR3 length: 13 amino acids. CDR1 and CDR2 from the germline V gene are MNHEY and SMNVEV (reference sequence). In nucleotides, the CDR3 is TGTGCCAGCAGTTTTGGCAGATCCTACGAGCAGTACTTC. It translates to CASSFGRSYEQYF.

Regarding this clonotype: This may be a read error: a much more frequent sequence differs by one nucleotide. This rearrangement joins TRBV11-2 to TRBJ2-2; D is undetermined. CDR1 SGHAT and CDR2 FQNNGV come from the germline V gene. Trimming removed 5 bases at V and 6 bases at J, with 16 bases between. CDR3 size: 15 residues. The CDR3: CASSLLMDVAGELFF. CDR3 coding DNA: TGTGCCAGCAGCCTACTAATGGATGTGGCCGGGGAGCTGTTTTTT.

On this clonotype: It may be a read error: a sequence one base away is much more abundant. This chain links TRBV29-1 with TRBJ2-1, with D unclear. The length of the CDR3 is 16 residues. From germline, CDR1 is SQVTM and CDR2 ANQGSEA. V dropped 4 bases and J dropped 0 bases, with 16 bases sitting between them. The CDR3 sequence: CSVVESVLYSYNEQFF. The CDR3 DNA is TGCAGCGTTGTAGAGTCCGTACTATACTCCTACAATGAGCAGTTCTTC.

This clonotype was observed a handful of times. The chain employs TRBV20-1 and TRBJ1-1; D is unresolved. V was pared by 0 bases and J by 1 base, with 21 bases between. The CDR3 length is 18 residues. CDR1 and CDR2 (germline): DFQATT, SNEGSKA (reference sequence). This CDR3 reads CSARDLHSGRSWNTEAFF. The CDR3 DNA reads as TGCAGTGCTAGAGATCTGCATAGCGGTCGGAGTTGGAACACTGAAGCTTTCTTT.

This clonotype has ten or more counts. This chain uses TRBV19 with TRBJ2-1; D not resolved. The length of the CDR3 is 15 residues. CDR1 is LNHDA, CDR2 SQIVND, per germline (reference sequence). Trimming pared 4 bases from V and 3 bases from J, leaving 13 bases between. CDR3 loop: CASSTAGIGYNEQFF. The CDR3 bases are TGTGCCAGTAGTACCGCAGGTATAGGCTACAATGAGCAGTTCTTC.

This clonotype appeared many times. The rearrangement uses TRBV12-3 or TRBV12-4 and TRBJ1-1, with D perhaps matching TRBD1 (5 bases). V was pared by 5 bases and J by 3 bases, with 10 bases between. The CDR3 is 13 amino acids. The CDR3 DNA is TGTGCCAGCAGTCTTGGGGCCGACACTGAAGCTTTCTTT. Encoded protein: CASSLGADTEAFF.

This clonotype has a count of ten or more. The chain recombines TRBV7-9 with TRBJ2-7; 11 bases line up with TRBD1. The CDR3 loop spans 17 amino acids. Germline V gives CDR1 SEHNR, CDR2 FQNEAQ (reference sequence). V trimming: 5 bases; J trimming: 0 bases; junction bases outside the gene matches: 9. The CDR3 sequence is CASSPGTGGGDSYEQYF. The CDR3 DNA is TGTGCCAGCAGCCCCGGGACAGGGGGTGGGGACTCCTACGAGCAGTACTTC.

This clonotype has at least ten counts. The gene calls are TRBV6-6 and TRBJ2-1; D is possibly TRBD2 (5 bases). The CDR3 has 17 amino acids. Germline-derived CDR1 and CDR2 are MNHNY and SVGAGI (reference sequence). V lost 0 bases and J lost 5, with 17 bases in between. The CDR3 DNA reads TGTGCCAGCAGTTACTCGACCCGACTAACCACTAACAATGAGCAGTTCTTC. Protein product: CASSYSTRLTTNNEQFF.

The table lists this clonotype with a few counts. The rearrangement joins TRBV19 to TRBJ1-2; D gene ambiguous. Germline V gene lookup returns CDR1 LNHDA and CDR2 SQIVND (reference sequence). V dropped 7 bases and J dropped 5 bases, with 14 bases sitting between them. The CDR3 is made up of 13 amino acids. The CDR3 DNA is TGTGCCAGTATAGGACGGACTCGATATGGCTACACCTTC. Translation gives CASIGRTRYGYTF.

This clonotype was seen only a few times. V is TRBV2 and J is TRBJ2-1, with TRBD1 matching over 9 bases. J was trimmed by 5 bases and V by 6 bases; bases with no gene match: 8. The CDR3 covers 15 residues. The germline V gene has CDR1 SNHLY and CDR2 FYNNEI. CDR3 sequence reads: CASRGGTGSHNEQFF. The CDR3 DNA sequence: TGTGCCAGCAGAGGAGGGACAGGGTCTCACAATGAGCAGTTCTTC.

This chain uses TRBV10-3 with TRBJ2-7; D uncertain. This CDR3 spans 14 amino acids. V was trimmed by 2 bases and J by 0 bases, leaving 8 bases between them. Germline CDR1 reads ENHRY; CDR2 reads SYGVKD. As DNA, the CDR3 is TGTGCCATCAGTGAGAGCCTACGCTCCTACGAGCAGTACTTC. Translation: CAISESLRSYEQYF.

The rearrangement joins TRBV7-9 to TRBJ2-7; 8 positions agree with TRBD1. The CDR3 is 15 residues long. CDR1 and CDR2 (germline): SEHNR, FQNEAQ (reference sequence). Unmatched junction bases numbered 10, after V lost 5 bases and J lost 4 bases. The CDR3 here is CASSRVGQGAYEQYF. In DNA, the CDR3 is TGTGCCAGCAGCCGCGTTGGGCAGGGGGCATACGAGCAGTACTTC. The full variable domain, in which reference TRBV7-9 and TRBJ2-7 provide the parts outside the CDR3, is DTGVSQNPRHKITKRGQNVTFRCDPISEHNRLYWYRQTLGQGPEFLTYFQNEAQLEKSRLLSDRFSAERPKGSFSTLEIQRTEQGDSAMYLCASSRVGQGAYEQYFGPGTRLTVT.

V usage is TRBV30 and J usage is TRBJ2-1; no definite D call. With 6 bases removed from V and 3 bases from J, the gap between germline ends came to 9 bases. CDR3 size: 12 residues. Per the germline V gene, CDR1 is GTSNPN and CDR2 is SVGIG (reference sequence). The CDR3 DNA reads TGTGCCTGTGCAACGGGCTACAATGAGCAGTTCTTC. This codes for CACATGYNEQFF. The full variable domain, in which reference TRBV30 and TRBJ2-1 provide the parts outside the CDR3, is SQTIHQWPATLVQPVGSPLSLECTVEGTSNPNLYWYRQAAGRGLQLLFYSVGIGQISSEVPQNLSASRPQDRQFILSSKKLLLSDSGFYLCACATGYNEQFFGPGTRLTVL.

This clonotype showed up many times. This chain connects TRBV18 to TRBJ2-3; possible D gene TRBD1, 5 bases. Trimming cost V 6 bases and J 6 bases, with 19 bases left between them. The CDR3 runs to 15 residues. The germline gives CDR1 KGHSH, CDR2 LQKENI. Here the CDR3 DNA reads TGTGCCAGCTCGCCGACAAGGGGAACAATGGATACGCAGTATTTT. This encodes CASSPTRGTMDTQYF.

In this sample, this clonotype turned up many times. The V and J genes are TRBV7-9 and TRBJ2-3; D call uncertain. Per germline, CDR1 SEHNR and CDR2 FQNEAQ (reference sequence). The CDR3 extends over 14 amino acids. V lost 5 bases to trimming and J lost 7 bases, with 16 bases between them. CDR3 amino acids: CASSPKMTWHTQYF. CDR3 nucleotide sequence: TGTGCCAGCAGCCCTAAGATGACTTGGCATACGCAGTATTTT.

The rearrangement uses TRBV9 and TRBJ2-1, with TRBD2 matching 12 bases. Per the germline V gene, CDR1 is SGDLS and CDR2 is YYNGEE. CDR3 length equals 17 residues. V lost 3 bases, J lost 2 bases, and 6 bases stayed unmatched. CDR3 residues: CASSATLAGGPYNEQFF. The DNA for the CDR3 is TGTGCCAGCAGCGCCACTCTAGCGGGAGGGCCCTACAATGAGCAGTTCTTC.

This clonotype was counted at least ten times. The J gene is TRBJ2-1, the V gene TRBV6-1; a possible D gene is TRBD2 (6 bases). This CDR3 is 16 amino acids long. Germline V lookup: CDR1 MNHNS, CDR2 SASEGT. Deletions cut 5 bases from V and 2 bases from J, with 16 bases between. This CDR3 reads CASSLRRLGAYNEQFF. CDR3 DNA sequence: TGTGCCAGCAGTCTGAGGAGACTAGGGGCCTACAATGAGCAGTTCTTC.

This clonotype has more than one count but fewer than ten. This chain connects TRBV10-3 to TRBJ2-7; a weak D match, TRBD1 (7 bases). V was shortened by 6 bases and J by 1 base, with 16 bases between the two germline ends. CDR1 and CDR2 from the germline V gene are ENHRY and SYGVKD. The CDR3 consists of 15 residues. CDR3 nucleotide sequence: TGTGCCATCAGCAAGGAGGGGGCCCGGTCCTACGAGCAGTACTTC. As protein: CAISKEGARSYEQYF.